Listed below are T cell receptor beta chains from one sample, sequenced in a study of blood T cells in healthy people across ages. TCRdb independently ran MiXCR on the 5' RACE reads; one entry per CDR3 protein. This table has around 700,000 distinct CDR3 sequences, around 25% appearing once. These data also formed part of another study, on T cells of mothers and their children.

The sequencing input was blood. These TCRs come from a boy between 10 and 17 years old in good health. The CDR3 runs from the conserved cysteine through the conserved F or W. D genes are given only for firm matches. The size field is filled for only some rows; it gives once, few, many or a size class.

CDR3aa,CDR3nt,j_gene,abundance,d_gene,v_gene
CSVELGSYTEAFF,TGCAGCGTTGAATTGGGTTCTTACACTGAAGCTTTCTTT,TRBJ1-1,once,NA,TRBV29-1
CASSLAFLGGDHTEAFF,TGTGCCAGCAGCTTAGCTTTCTTGGGTGGGGACCACACTGAAGCTTTCTTT,TRBJ1-1,NA,NA,TRBV7-9
CASSPLAGSEQYF,TGTGCCAGTAGTCCCCTCGCCGGGAGCGAGCAGTACTTC,TRBJ2-7,few,NA,TRBV19
CASSETASAGYTF,TGCGCCAGCAGCGAGACCGCCTCAGCCGGCTACACCTTC,TRBJ1-2,NA,NA,TRBV5-1
CASSPEGLGHGYTF,TGTGCCAGCAGTCCGGAGGGACTGGGGCATGGCTACACCTTC,TRBJ1-2,few,NA,TRBV6-5
CATSRGLEERFLYF,TGTGCCACCAGCCGGGGACTGGAAGAGAGATTTTTGTACTTC,TRBJ2-5,NA,NA,TRBV15
CASSPRDPYEQYF,TGTGCCAGCAGCCCCCGGGACCCCTACGAGCAGTACTTC,TRBJ2-7,NA,NA,TRBV7-8
CASSFIPLGQGGGYTF,TGCGCCAGCAGCTTCATACCGCTGGGACAGGGCGGGGGCTACACCTTC,TRBJ1-2,NA,TRBD1,TRBV5-1
CASGALYEQYF,TGTGCCAGCGGGGCGCTCTACGAGCAGTACTTC,TRBJ2-7,NA,NA,TRBV28
CASSPAIASGVPYEQYF,TGTGCCAGCAGCCCAGCTATCGCTAGCGGGGTCCCCTACGAGCAGTACTTC,TRBJ2-7,few,TRBD2,TRBV14
CASSPGLGEQYF,TGTGCCAGCAGCCCGGGACTAGGCGAGCAATACTTC,TRBJ2-7,many,TRBD2,TRBV7-9
CASSLISGNQPQHF,TGTGCCAGCAGCTTGATAAGTGGCAATCAGCCCCAGCATTTT,TRBJ1-5,few,NA,TRBV5-6
CASSAQGIWQETQYF,TGTGCCAGCAGTGCGCAGGGGATCTGGCAAGAGACCCAGTACTTC,TRBJ2-5,few,NA,TRBV25-1